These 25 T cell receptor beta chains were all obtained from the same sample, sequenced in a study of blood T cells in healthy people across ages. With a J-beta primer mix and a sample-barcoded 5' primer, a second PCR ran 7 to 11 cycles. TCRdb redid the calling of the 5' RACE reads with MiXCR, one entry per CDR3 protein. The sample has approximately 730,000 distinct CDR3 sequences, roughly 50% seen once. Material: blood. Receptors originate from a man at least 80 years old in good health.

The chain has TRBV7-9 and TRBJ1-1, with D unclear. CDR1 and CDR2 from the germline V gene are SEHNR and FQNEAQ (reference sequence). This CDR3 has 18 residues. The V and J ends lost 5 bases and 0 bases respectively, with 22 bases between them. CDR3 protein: CASSKLPPGLQMNTEAFF. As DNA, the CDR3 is TGTGCCAGCAGCAAGCTACCCCCGGGTCTTCAAATGAACACTGAAGCTTTCTTT. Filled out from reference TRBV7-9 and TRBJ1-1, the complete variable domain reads DTGVSQNPRHKITKRGQNVTFRCDPISEHNRLYWYRQTLGQGPEFLTYFQNEAQLEKSRLLSDRFSAERPKGSFSTLEIQRTEQGDSAMYLCASSKLPPGLQMNTEAFFGQGTRLTVV.

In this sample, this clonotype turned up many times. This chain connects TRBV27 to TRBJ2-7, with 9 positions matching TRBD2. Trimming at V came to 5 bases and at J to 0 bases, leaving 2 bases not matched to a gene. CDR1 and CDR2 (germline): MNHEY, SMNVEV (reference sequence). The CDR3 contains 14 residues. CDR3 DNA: TGTGCCAGCAGTGAGCGGGAGGTCTCCTACGAGCAGTACTTC. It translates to CASSEREVSYEQYF.

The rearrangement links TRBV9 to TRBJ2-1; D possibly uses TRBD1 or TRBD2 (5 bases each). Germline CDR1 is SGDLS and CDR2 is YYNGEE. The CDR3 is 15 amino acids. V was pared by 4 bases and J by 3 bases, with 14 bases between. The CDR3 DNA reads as TGTGCCAGCAGCTCCCGGGACCCCCGCTACAATGAGCAGTTCTTC. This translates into CASSSRDPRYNEQFF.

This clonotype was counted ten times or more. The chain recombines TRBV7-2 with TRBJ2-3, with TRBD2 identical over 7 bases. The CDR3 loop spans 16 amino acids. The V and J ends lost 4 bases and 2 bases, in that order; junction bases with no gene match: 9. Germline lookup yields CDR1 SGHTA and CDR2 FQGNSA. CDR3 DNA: TGTGCCAGCAGCTATCGGCCTAGCGGCTACACAGATACGCAGTATTTT. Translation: CASSYRPSGYTDTQYF.

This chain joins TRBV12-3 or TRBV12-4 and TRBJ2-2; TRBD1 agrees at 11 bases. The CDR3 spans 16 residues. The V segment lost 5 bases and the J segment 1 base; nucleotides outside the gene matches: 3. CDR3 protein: CASSPGQGVNTGELFF. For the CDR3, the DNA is TGTGCCAGCAGTCCGGGACAGGGGGTGAACACCGGGGAGCTGTTTTTT.

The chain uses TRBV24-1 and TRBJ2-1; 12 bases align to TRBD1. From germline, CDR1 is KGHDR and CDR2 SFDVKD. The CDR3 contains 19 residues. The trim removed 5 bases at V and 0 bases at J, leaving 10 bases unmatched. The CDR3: CATSGPGQGAFRSYNEQFF. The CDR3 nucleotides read TGTGCCACCAGTGGACCGGGACAGGGGGCCTTCCGCTCCTACAATGAGCAGTTCTTC.

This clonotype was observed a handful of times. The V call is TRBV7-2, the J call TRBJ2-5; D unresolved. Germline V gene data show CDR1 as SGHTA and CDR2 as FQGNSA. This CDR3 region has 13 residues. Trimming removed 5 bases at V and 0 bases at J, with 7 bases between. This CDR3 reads CASSMTYQETQYF. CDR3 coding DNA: TGTGCCAGCAGCATGACTTACCAAGAGACCCAGTACTTC. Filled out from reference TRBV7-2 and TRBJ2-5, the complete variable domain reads GAGVSQSPSNKVTEKGKDVELRCDPISGHTALYWYRQSLGQGLEFLIYFQGNSAPDKSGLPSDRFSAERTGGSVSTLTIQRTQQEDSAVYLCASSMTYQETQYFGPGTRLLVL.

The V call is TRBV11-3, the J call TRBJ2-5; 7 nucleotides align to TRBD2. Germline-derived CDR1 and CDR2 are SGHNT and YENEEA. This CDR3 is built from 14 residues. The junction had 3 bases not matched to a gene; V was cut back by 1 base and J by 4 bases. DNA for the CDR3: TGTGCCAGCAGCTTAGGCGGGAGCCCAGAGACCCAGTACTTC. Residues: CASSLGGSPETQYF. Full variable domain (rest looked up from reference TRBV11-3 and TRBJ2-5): EAGVVQSPRYKIIEKKQPVAFWCNPISGHNTLYWYLQNLGQGPELLIRYENEEAVDDSQLPKDRFSAERLKGVDSTLKIQPAELGDSAVYLCASSLGGSPETQYFGPGTRLLVL.

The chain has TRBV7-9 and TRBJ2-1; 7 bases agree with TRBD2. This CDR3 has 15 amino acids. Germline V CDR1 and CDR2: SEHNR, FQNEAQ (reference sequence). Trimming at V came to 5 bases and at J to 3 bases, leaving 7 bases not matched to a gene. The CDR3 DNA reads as TGTGCCAGCAGCCCCATGGGGGGGATCTACAATGAGCAGTTCTTC. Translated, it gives CASSPMGGIYNEQFF. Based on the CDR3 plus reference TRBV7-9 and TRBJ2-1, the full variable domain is DTGVSQNPRHKITKRGQNVTFRCDPISEHNRLYWYRQTLGQGPEFLTYFQNEAQLEKSRLLSDRFSAERPKGSFSTLEIQRTEQGDSAMYLCASSPMGGIYNEQFFGPGTRLTVL.

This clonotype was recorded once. In DNA, the CDR3 is TGCAGTGCTAGAGATCCCGCCAGAGTAGCGGGAATCCAAGAGACCCAGTACTTC. Translating it yields CSARDPARVAGIQETQYF. The chain carries TRBV20-1 and TRBJ2-5, with 8 bases that match TRBD2. CDR1 and CDR2 (germline): DFQATT, SNEGSKA (reference sequence). Trimming at V came to 0 bases and at J to 1 base, leaving 13 bases not matched to a gene. The CDR3 runs to 18 residues.

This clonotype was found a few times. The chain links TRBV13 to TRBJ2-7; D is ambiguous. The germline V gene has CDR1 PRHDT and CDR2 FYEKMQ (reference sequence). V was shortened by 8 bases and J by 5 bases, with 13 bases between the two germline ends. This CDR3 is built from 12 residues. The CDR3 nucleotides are TGTGCCAGCGGCGTCGGTGGGAACGAGCAGTACTTC. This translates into CASGVGGNEQYF.

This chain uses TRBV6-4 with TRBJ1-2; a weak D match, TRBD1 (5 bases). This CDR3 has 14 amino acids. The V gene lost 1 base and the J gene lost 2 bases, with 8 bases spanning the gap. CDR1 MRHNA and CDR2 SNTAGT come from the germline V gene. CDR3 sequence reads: CASSDFTGNYGYTF. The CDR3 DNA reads TGTGCCAGCAGTGACTTTACAGGCAACTATGGCTACACCTTC.

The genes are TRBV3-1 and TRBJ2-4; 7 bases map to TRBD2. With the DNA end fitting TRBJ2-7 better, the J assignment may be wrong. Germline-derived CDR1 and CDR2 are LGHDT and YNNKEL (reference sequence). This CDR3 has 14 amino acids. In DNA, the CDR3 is TGTGCCAGCAGCCAAGAACTAGCGAGTCACGAGCAGTACTTC. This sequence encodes CASSQELASHEQYF.

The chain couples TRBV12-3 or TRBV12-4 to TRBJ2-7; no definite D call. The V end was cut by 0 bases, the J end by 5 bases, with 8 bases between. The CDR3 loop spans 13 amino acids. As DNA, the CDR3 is TGTGCCAGCAGTTTAGCGTTTGCTAACGAGCAGTACTTC. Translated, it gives CASSLAFANEQYF.

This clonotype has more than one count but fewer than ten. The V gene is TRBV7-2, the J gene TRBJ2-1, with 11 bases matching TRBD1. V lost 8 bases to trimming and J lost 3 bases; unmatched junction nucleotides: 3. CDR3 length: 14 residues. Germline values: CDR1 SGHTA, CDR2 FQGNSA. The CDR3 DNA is TGTGCCAGCCGGGGGACAGGGGGCTACAATGAGCAGTTCTTC. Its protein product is CASRGTGGYNEQFF.

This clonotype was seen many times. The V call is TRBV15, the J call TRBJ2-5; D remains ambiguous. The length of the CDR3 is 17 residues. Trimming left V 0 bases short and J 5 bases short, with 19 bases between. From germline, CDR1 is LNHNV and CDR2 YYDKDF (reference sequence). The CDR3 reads CATSRDPPRRYEETQYF. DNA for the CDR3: TGTGCCACCAGCAGAGACCCCCCGAGGAGATACGAGGAGACCCAGTACTTC.

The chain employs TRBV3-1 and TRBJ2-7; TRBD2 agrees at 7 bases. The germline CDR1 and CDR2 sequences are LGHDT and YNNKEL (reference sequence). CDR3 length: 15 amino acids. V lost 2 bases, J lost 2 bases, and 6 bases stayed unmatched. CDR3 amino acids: CASSQTGGRTYEQYF. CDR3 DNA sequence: TGTGCCAGCAGCCAAACTGGCGGGAGAACCTACGAGCAGTACTTC.

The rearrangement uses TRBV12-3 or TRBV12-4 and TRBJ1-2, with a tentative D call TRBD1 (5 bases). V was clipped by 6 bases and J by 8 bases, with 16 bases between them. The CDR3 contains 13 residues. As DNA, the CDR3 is TGTGCCAGCAGCCGGGACCAAAGACAGGGCTACACCTTC. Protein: CASSRDQRQGYTF.

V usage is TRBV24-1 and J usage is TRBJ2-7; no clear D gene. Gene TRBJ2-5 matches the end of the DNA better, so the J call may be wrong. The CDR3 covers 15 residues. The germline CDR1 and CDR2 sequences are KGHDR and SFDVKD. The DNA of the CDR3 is TGTGCCACCAGTGATCCCCTCGGCAGTGGAGAGACCCAGTACTTC. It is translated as CATSDPLGSGETQYF.

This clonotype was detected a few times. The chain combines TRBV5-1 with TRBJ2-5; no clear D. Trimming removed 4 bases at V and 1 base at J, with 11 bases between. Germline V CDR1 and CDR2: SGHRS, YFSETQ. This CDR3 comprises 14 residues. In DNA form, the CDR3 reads TGCGCCAGCAGCCCGTCTGATACCCAAGAGACCCAGTACTTC. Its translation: CASSPSDTQETQYF.

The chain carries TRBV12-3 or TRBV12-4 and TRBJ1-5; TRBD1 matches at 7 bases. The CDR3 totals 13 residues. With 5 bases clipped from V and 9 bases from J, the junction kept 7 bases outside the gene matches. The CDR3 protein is CASSPQGTRPQHF. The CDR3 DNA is TGTGCCAGCAGTCCACAGGGGACTCGGCCCCAGCATTTT.

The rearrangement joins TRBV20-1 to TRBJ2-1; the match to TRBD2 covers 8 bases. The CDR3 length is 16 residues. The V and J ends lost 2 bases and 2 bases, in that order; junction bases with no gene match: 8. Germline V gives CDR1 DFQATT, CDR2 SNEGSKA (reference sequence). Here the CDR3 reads CSARRLAGPTYNEQFF. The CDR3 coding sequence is TGCAGTGCTAGAAGGTTAGCGGGACCCACCTACAATGAGCAGTTCTTC.

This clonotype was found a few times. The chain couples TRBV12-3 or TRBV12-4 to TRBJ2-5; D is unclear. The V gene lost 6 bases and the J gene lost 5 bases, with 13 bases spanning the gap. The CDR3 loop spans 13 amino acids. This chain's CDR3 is CASRATPWETQYF. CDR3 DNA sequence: TGTGCCAGCAGGGCTACACCGTGGGAGACCCAGTACTTC.

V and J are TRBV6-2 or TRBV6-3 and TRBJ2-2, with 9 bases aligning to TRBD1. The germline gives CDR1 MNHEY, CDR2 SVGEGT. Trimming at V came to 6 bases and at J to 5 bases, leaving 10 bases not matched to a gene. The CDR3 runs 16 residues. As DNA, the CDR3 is TGTGCCAGCAGGACCGGGACAGGGATTAGGACCGGGGAGCTGTTTTTT. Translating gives CASRTGTGIRTGELFF.

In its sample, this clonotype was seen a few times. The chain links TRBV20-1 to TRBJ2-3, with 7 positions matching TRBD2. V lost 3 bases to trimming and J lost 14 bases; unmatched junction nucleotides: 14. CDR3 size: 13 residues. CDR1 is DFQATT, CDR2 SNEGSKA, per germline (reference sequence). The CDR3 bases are TGCAGTGCTAGGTGGCGGGAGCACAGATACGCGTATTTT. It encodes CSARWREHRYAYF.